The clone carrying this T cell receptor beta chain was seen only a few times. The antigen remains unidentified. The data were obtained in a study of human T cells and chemical hapten exposure. Study-wide points: Following DPC sensitization, TCRs present above 1 in 1000 frequency showed no change.

It was the library that attached unique molecular identifiers to individual cDNA molecules. Under the authors' procedure: The number of TCRs in each sample had a median of about 96,000 and spanned about 20,000 to 690,600. TCRdb reprocessed the reads with MiXCR, giving one entry per CDR3 protein. The V and J calls were determined by TCRdb, not by the authors. The data show about 120,000 distinct CDR3 sequences, around 9% seen once. It was unfractionated whole blood from which total RNA was extracted. The origin of this receptor is a human donor in good health. Some clones in this sample may be carry-over from other donors' samples. The material sequenced was whole blood.

Here the CDR3 reads CASSPGQGGTGELFF. As DNA, the CDR3 is TGTGCCAGCTCACCGGGACAGGGCGGCACCGGGGAGCTGTTTTTT. The V and J genes are TRBV18 and TRBJ2-2, with 9 bases identical to TRBD1. The CDR3 has 15 amino acids. In germline, CDR1 is KGHSH, CDR2 LQKENI. V dropped 3 bases and J dropped 4; count of bases not matched to a gene: 3.